The 12 T cell receptor beta chains below come from one sample, sequenced in a study of T-cell memory formation after mild COVID-19. TCRdb analysed the 5' RACE reads with MiXCR anew, one entry per CDR3 protein. Of about 320,000 distinct CDR3 sequences in the sample, 14% were seen once. The sequencing sample was made of PBMCs or a T cell subset sorted from them (not recorded which). The source of these receptors is a man between 18 and 29 years old who had mild COVID-19 (a few samples of this study predate the infection). Cell type and time point are not known.

V and J are TRBV27 and TRBJ1-2; D may be TRBD1 (5 bases). The CDR3 loop spans 15 amino acids. CDR1 is MNHEY and CDR2 is SMNVEV in the germline V gene (reference sequence). The V end lost 2 bases, the J end lost 3 bases, and 13 bases lay between the germline ends. The CDR3 reads CASSLVQTDYYGYTF. CDR3 nucleotides: TGTGCCAGCAGTTTAGTACAGACAGACTACTATGGCTACACCTTC.

The genes are TRBV12-3 or TRBV12-4 and TRBJ2-5; weak D call: TRBD2 (5 bases). With 2 bases removed from V and 2 bases from J, the gap between germline ends came to 9 bases. There are 14 residues in the CDR3. CDR3 residues: CASSLRGLQETQYF. CDR3 bases: TGTGCCAGCAGTTTACGGGGTTTACAAGAGACCCAGTACTTC.

This clonotype was counted between two and nine times. This sequence joins TRBV6-5 and TRBJ1-2, with D maybe TRBD1 (5 bases). Looked up from germline, CDR1 is MNHEY and CDR2 is SVGAGI. The CDR3 contains 13 residues. V was shortened by 3 bases and J by 6 bases, with 11 bases between the two germline ends. The CDR3 DNA follows: TGTGCCAGCAGTTATTGGCAGGGTGATGGCTACACCTTC. Translation gives CASSYWQGDGYTF.

The genes are TRBV5-1 and TRBJ2-3, with D perhaps matching TRBD1 or TRBD2 (5 bases each). The V end lost 3 bases, the J end lost 3 bases, and 11 bases lay between the germline ends. Germline lookup yields CDR1 SGHRS and CDR2 YFSETQ. The CDR3 length is 14 residues. Here the CDR3 DNA reads TGCGCCAGCAGCTCCGGGGCTAAAACAGATACGCAGTATTTT. It codes for CASSSGAKTDTQYF.

The chain employs TRBV12-3 or TRBV12-4 and TRBJ2-7, with D maybe TRBD1 (6 bases). The length of the CDR3 is 14 residues. Trimming took off 1 base at V and 3 bases at J, with 10 bases between the two ends. In nucleotides, the CDR3 is TGTGCCAGCAGTTTAGGACAGGACCGCTACGAGCAGTACTTC. Translation: CASSLGQDRYEQYF.

This clonotype has a count of ten or more. V gene TRBV4-1 combines with J gene TRBJ2-3; D may match TRBD1 or TRBD2 (5 bases each). V dropped 0 bases and J dropped 1 base, with 11 bases sitting between them. Germline CDR1 reads MGHRA; CDR2 reads YSYEKL. This CDR3 has 16 amino acids. The CDR3 region has the DNA TGCGCCAGCAGCCAAGAACGGGGCCGGGGCACAGATACGCAGTATTTT. This translates into CASSQERGRGTDTQYF.

In this sample, this clonotype turned up a few times. V is TRBV6-2 or TRBV6-3 and J is TRBJ1-6; no clear D. Looked up from germline, CDR1 is MNHEY and CDR2 is SVGEGT. V was trimmed by 0 bases and J by 11 bases, leaving 14 bases between them. The CDR3 consists of 15 residues. The CDR3 region is CASSYSALGWPPLHF. DNA of the CDR3: TGTGCCAGCAGTTACTCGGCGCTGGGGTGGCCACCCCTCCACTTT.

This sequence joins TRBV3-1 and TRBJ2-1; D gene ambiguous. With 5 bases removed from V and 8 bases from J, the gap between germline ends came to 22 bases. CDR3 size: 16 residues. The germline V gene has CDR1 LGHDT and CDR2 YNNKEL (reference sequence). The CDR3 DNA sequence: TGTGCCAGCAGCGAAGTGTCCTTGATCGGTACAGATGAGCAGTTCTTC. Its translation is CASSEVSLIGTDEQFF.

The chain carries TRBV20-1 and TRBJ2-5; the match to TRBD1 covers 8 bases. This CDR3 has 14 amino acids. The germline CDR1 and CDR2 sequences are DFQATT and SNEGSKA (reference sequence). V dropped 5 bases and J dropped 5; count of bases not matched to a gene: 10. The DNA of the CDR3 is TGCAGTGCTCCGAGAAGGACAGGGACGGAGACCCAGTACTTC. Translating gives CSAPRRTGTETQYF.

The sample holds a few counts of this clonotype. CDR3 nucleotide sequence: TGTGCCAGCAGCCAGGGCCGGGGCGGCGAGCAGTACTTC. Translation gives CASSQGRGGEQYF. The chain uses TRBV27 and TRBJ2-7; D possibly matches TRBD1 or TRBD2 (5 bases each). Germline CDR1 MNHEY, CDR2 SMNVEV (reference sequence). V lost 6 bases, J lost 6 bases, and 15 bases lay in between. This CDR3 has 13 residues.

This clonotype was seen a single time. The V gene is TRBV6-5, the J gene TRBJ1-5, with TRBD1 as a possible D gene (5 bases). CDR1 and CDR2 from the germline V gene are MNHEY and SVGAGI. V lost 0 bases to trimming and J lost 7 bases, with 13 bases between them. The CDR3 sequence is 15 residues long. The CDR3 nucleotides read TGTGCCAGCAGTTACTCAGCGGGGGTCAGCCAGCCCCAGCATTTT. Its translation: CASSYSAGVSQPQHF.

This clonotype has only a few counts. The CDR3 coding sequence is TGTGCCAGCAGAAGTGGGCCCACCGGGGAGCTGTTTTTT. Protein product: CASRSGPTGELFF. This rearrangement joins TRBV7-3 to TRBJ2-2; D is unresolved. V was trimmed by 6 bases and J by 4 bases, leaving 9 bases between them. Per germline, CDR1 SGHTA and CDR2 FQGTGA. This CDR3 comprises 13 residues.